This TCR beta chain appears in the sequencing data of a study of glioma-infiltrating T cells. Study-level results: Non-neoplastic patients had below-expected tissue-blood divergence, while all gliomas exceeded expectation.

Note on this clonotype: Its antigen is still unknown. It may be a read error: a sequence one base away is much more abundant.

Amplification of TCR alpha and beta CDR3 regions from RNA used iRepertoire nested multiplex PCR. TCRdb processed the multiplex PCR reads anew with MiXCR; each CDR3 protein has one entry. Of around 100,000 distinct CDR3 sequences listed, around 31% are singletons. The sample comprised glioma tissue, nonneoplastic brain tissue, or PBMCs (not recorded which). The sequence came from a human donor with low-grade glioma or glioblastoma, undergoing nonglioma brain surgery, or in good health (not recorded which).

CDR3 amino acids: CGVRDIGGEKLFF. The CDR3 DNA is TGCGGTGTCCGGGACATCGGTGGAGAAAAACTGTTTTTT. V gene TRBV20-1 combines with J gene TRBJ1-4; tentatively, D is TRBD1 (6 bases). The CDR3 is made up of 13 amino acids. Germline V CDR1 and CDR2: DFQATT, SNEGSKA (reference sequence).